The sequence of this T cell receptor beta chain was determined in a study of neoadjuvant anti-PD-1 for oral cavity cancer (dated by TCRdb to the early 2020s). Some background on the complete study: Before curative-intent surgical resection, most patients were given three to four biweekly doses of nivolumab at 3 mg/kg. For patients who did not progress, a fourth nivolumab dose was given around day 43, followed by definitive surgical resection on days 50-56. The parent correlative cohort included around 12 patients, with an approximately 32% response rate. Patients with complete response, partial response or stable disease by RECIST 1.1 were defined as responders, whereas patients with progression were defined as non-responders.

Reading from cysteine to phenylalanine, the CDR3 counts 12 amino acids. Just CDR3 DNA is preserved here, 36 bases in frame from base 1. Deletion took 3 bases off V and 2 bases off J, with a span of 4 bases between the germline ends. Via the germline V gene (reference sequence), CDR1 is SEHNR and CDR2 FQNEAQ. PBMC libraries used mostly approximately 0.5 ug of input genomic DNA for deep sequencing, with six replicates per sample. The immunoSEQ hsTCRbeta kit was used to prepare TCRbeta libraries, following the manufacturer's instructions. An Illumina NovaSeq 6000 S4 flow cell was used to sequence the final libraries, which had first been combined to 3 nM. On the authors' methods: Raw data preprocessing and quality control were performed with the immunoSEQ Analyzer. The analysis was restricted to productive rearrangements, with each unique CDR3 amino acid sequence defining a clonotype. Repertoire clonality was estimated as the Gini-Simpson index, computed with the R package tcR. Student's t test was used to compare Gini indices, while Pearson correlation assessed associations with tumor size change. TCRdb took over this immuneACCESS table, retaining in-frame rearrangements with V and J assigned. Such tables are incomplete; in checked studies, under half of the missing clones stem from an unresolved V gene, and the remainder is unexplained. That table supplies the V and J calls and clone size; D and trimming were determined from the DNA. In all, the sample holds about 14,000 clones, and less than 75% of those were seen once. The leading ten clones occupy around 2% of the sample.

This specimen's time point label, interpreted: before neoadjuvant nivolumab. None of the patients had received prior systemic or radiation treatment, and all were newly diagnosed with stage II-IVA oral cavity squamous cell carcinoma. The cohort was made up of patients with locally advanced, HPV-negative oral cavity squamous cell carcinoma. Peripheral blood mononuclear cells were analyzed directly, without maintenance or expansion in culture. The samples were obtained from a longitudinal correlative study of a single-arm phase II trial testing neoadjuvant nivolumab in oral cavity squamous cell carcinoma. Subject-matched pre- and post-treatment PBMCs and tumors from three responders and three non-responders underwent genomic DNA-based TCRbeta sequencing. Peripheral blood mononuclear cells were collected once before nivolumab treatment and again after treatment, at the time of surgery. The Maxwell RSC DNA from Cells kit was used to extract genomic DNA from PBMCs.

Summary of the overall study and its limitations: Higher pretreatment blood Treg/Th17 ratios correlated with both higher pretreatment blood TCRbeta clonality and lower post-treatment tumor TCRbeta clonality. Within PBMCs, T cell clonality (Gini index) was significantly higher in non-responders than responders after neoadjuvant nivolumab. TCR analyses included only three patients per response group, and the authors called for larger cohorts for validation.

This clone is a singleton in its sample. The antigen it recognizes is unknown. Base qualities are not recorded, but no much larger clone differs from it by a single base. The chain uses TRBV7-9 and TRBJ2-5, with the D gene call left open. Sequencing used PBMCs, obtained before nivolumab (anti-PD-1) treatment. This TCR came from a person aged 35 to 85 with oral cavity squamous cell carcinoma. The nucleotide sequence reads as follows: TGTGCCAGCAGCTTCCCTCAAGAGACCCAGTACTTC. It specifies CASSFPQETQYF.